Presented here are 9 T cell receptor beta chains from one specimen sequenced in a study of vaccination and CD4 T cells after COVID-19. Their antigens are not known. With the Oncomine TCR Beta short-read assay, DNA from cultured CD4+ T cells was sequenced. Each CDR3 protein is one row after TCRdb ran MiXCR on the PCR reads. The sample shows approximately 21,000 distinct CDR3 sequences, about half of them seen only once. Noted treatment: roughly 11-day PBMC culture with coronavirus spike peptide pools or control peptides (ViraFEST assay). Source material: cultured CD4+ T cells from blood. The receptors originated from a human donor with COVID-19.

The CDR3 is CASSRDWGDNEQFF. The CDR3 region has the DNA TGTGCCAGCTCCCGGGACTGGGGAGACAATGAGCAGTTCTTC. V and J are TRBV27 and TRBJ2-1; the D gene is possibly TRBD2 (6 bases). V lost 8 bases and J 5 bases, leaving 16 bases between the germline ends. The germline V gene has CDR1 MNHEY and CDR2 SMNVEV (reference sequence). The CDR3 length is 14 residues.

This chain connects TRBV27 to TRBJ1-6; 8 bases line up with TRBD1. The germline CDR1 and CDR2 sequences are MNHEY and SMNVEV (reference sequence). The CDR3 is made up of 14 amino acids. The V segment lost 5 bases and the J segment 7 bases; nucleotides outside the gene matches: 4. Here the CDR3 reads CASSPGTGNSPLHF. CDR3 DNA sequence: TGTGCCAGCAGTCCCGGGACAGGAAATTCACCCCTCCACTTT.

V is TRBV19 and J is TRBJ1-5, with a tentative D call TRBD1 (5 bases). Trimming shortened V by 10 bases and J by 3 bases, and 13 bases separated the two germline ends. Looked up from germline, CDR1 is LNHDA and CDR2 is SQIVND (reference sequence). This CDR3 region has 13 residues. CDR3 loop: CAIADRANQPQHF. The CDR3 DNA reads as TGTGCCATCGCCGACAGAGCCAATCAGCCCCAGCATTTT. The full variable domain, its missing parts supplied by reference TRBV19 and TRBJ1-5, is DGGITQSPKYLFRKEGQNVTLSCEQNLNHDAMYWYRQDPGQGLRLIYYSQIVNDFQKGDIAEGYSVSREKKESFPLTVTSAQKNPTAFYLCAIADRANQPQHFGDGTRLSIL.

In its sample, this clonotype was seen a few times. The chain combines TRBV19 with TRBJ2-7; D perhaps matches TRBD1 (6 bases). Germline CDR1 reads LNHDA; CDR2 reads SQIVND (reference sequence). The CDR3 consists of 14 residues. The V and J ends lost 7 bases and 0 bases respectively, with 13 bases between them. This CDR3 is CASKLGQHSYEQYF. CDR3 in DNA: TGTGCCAGTAAACTTGGACAGCACTCCTACGAGCAGTACTTC.

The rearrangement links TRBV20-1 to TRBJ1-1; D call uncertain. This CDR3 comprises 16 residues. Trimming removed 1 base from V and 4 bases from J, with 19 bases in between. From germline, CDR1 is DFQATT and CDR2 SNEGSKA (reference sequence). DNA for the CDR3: TGCAGTGCTAGAGTTCCCCTCCGGGCCCTTGGCACTGAAGCTTTCTTT. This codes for CSARVPLRALGTEAFF.

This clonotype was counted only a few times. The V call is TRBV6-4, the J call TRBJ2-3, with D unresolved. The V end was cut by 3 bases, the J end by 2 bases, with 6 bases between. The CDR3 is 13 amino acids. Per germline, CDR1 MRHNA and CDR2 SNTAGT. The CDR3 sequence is CASSEEYTDTQYF. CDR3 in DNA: TGTGCCAGCAGTGAAGAATACACAGATACGCAGTATTTT.

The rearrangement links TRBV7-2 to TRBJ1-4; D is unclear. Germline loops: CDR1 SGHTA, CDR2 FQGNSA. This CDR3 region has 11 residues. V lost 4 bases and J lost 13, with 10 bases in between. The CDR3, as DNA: TGTGCCAGCAGCTCAGACATGGGACTGTTTTTT. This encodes CASSSDMGLFF.

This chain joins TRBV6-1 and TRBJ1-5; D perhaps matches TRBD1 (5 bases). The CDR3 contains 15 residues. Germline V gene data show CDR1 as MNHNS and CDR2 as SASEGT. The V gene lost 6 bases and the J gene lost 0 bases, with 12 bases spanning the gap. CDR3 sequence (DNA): TGTGCCAGCAGCCCCGGGGGAGTTAGCAATCAGCCCCAGCATTTT. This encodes CASSPGGVSNQPQHF.

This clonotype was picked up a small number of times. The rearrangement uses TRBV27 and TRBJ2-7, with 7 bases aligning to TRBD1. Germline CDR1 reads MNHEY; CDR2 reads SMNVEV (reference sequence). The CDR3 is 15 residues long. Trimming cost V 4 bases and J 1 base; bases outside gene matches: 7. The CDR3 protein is CASSSRDSVSYEQYF. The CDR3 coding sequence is TGTGCCAGCAGTTCCCGGGACAGCGTTTCCTACGAGCAGTACTTC.